The table lists the clone carrying this T cell receptor beta chain with many counts. Researchers took RNA transcripts and amplified the TCR beta CDR3 regions from them. When the TCR CDR3 underwent first-round RT-PCR, the HTBI primer set was used. TCRdb used MiXCR to reprocess the multiplex PCR reads, holding one entry per CDR3 protein. The repertoire consists of 700,000 or so distinct CDR3 sequences, with around 15% occurring once and the leading ten covering approximately 8%. The data were taken from a study of T cells in Graves' hyperthyroidism and ophthalmopathy. Graves' hyperthyroidism qualified as stable when ophthalmopathy did not progress within 18 months. Hyperthyroidism patients were newly diagnosed, had disease duration under 2 months, and were aged 18 to 65 years. Uncontrolled infection, other autoimmune disease, pregnancy and lactation each barred patients from inclusion. Out of over 7.5 ml of fresh peripheral blood came the PBMCs.

The receptor's source is a man younger than 35 with Graves' hyperthyroidism. The sample comprised blood.

CDR3 protein: CSASHKYRVVGTEAFF. The CDR3 bases are TGCAGTGCTTCACATAAGTACAGGGTGGTGGGCACTGAAGCTTTCTTT. The chain links TRBV20-1 to TRBJ1-1, with a possible D match to TRBD1 (6 bases). The CDR3 has 16 residues. Trimming removed 5 bases from V and 4 bases from J, with 23 bases in between. The germline V gene has CDR1 DFQATT and CDR2 SNEGSKA (reference sequence).